The 10 T cell receptor beta chains listed next were all sequenced from one sample in a study of blood T cell repertoires in COVID-19. Measured with immunoSEQ multiplex PCR; TCRdb has only the in-frame clones, and not every one. The sample yields roughly 200,000 clones, 94% seen once. The specimen was peripheral blood. These TCRs come from a man younger than 45 with COVID-19, enrolled during active disease.

This chain connects TRBV19 to TRBJ1-5; D remains unclear. The V gene lost 7 bases and the J gene lost 1 base, with 8 bases spanning the gap. Germline CDR1 and CDR2: LNHDA and SQIVND (reference sequence). There are 13 residues in the CDR3. CDR3 DNA: TGTGCCAGTACCCGAGGCAGCAATCAGCCCCAGCATTTT. This encodes CASTRGSNQPQHF. The full variable domain, rest sourced from reference TRBV19 and TRBJ1-5, is DGGITQSPKYLFRKEGQNVTLSCEQNLNHDAMYWYRQDPGQGLRLIYYSQIVNDFQKGDIAEGYSVSREKKESFPLTVTSAQKNPTAFYLCASTRGSNQPQHFGDGTRLSIL.

The chain couples TRBV4-2 to TRBJ1-6; D gene ambiguous. The CDR3 length is 18 residues. Germline V gene sequence: CDR1 LGHNA, CDR2 YNFKEQ. Trimming removed 0 bases at V and 0 bases at J, with 12 bases between. CDR3 loop: CASSQESAESSYNSPLHF. In DNA, the CDR3 is TGTGCCAGCAGCCAAGAGTCGGCGGAGAGCTCCTATAATTCACCCCTCCACTTT.

The chain employs TRBV7-9 and TRBJ1-1; possible D gene TRBD1, 6 bases. This CDR3 is built from 14 residues. From germline, CDR1 is SEHNR and CDR2 FQNEAQ (reference sequence). V was clipped by 5 bases and J by 7 bases, with 17 bases between them. DNA for the CDR3: TGTGCCAGCAGCCTTCCCCGGGGGGCCCTTGAAGCTTTCTTT. Its protein product is CASSLPRGALEAFF.

This chain uses TRBV6-5 with TRBJ2-7; the match to TRBD2 covers 11 bases. CDR1 is MNHEY and CDR2 is SVGAGI in the germline V gene. Trimming at V came to 2 bases and at J to 4 bases, leaving 7 bases not matched to a gene. This CDR3 contains 16 residues. CDR3 coding DNA: TGTGCCAGCAGTTACGGTAGCGGGGGGGCAGGGTACGAGCAGTACTTC. Translation: CASSYGSGGAGYEQYF.

This chain links TRBV7-9 with TRBJ1-3; 8 bases align to TRBD1. From germline, CDR1 is SEHNR and CDR2 FQNEAQ (reference sequence). V was pared by 5 bases and J by 1 base, with 13 bases of the junction left unmatched. CDR3 length: 18 amino acids. This chain's CDR3 is CASSPPPGQAGSGNTIYF. DNA of the CDR3: TGTGCCAGCAGCCCACCGCCGGGACAGGCGGGATCTGGAAACACCATATATTTT.

This clone was found once. The genes are TRBV19 and TRBJ1-5, with TRBD1 matching 7 bases. Germline V CDR1 and CDR2: LNHDA, SQIVND (reference sequence). Trimming took 7 bases from V and 3 from J; bases not matched to a gene: 12. The CDR3 spans 16 residues. DNA for the CDR3: TGTGCCAGTAACGCACTTAGGGGACAGCCCAATCAGCCCCAGCATTTT. Amino acid sequence: CASNALRGQPNQPQHF.

The chain employs TRBV5-1 and TRBJ2-7, with D unclear. This CDR3 contains 15 residues. V was trimmed by 4 bases and J by 0 bases, leaving 14 bases between them. The germline CDR1 and CDR2 sequences are SGHRS and YFSETQ. CDR3 sequence: CASSPPRSSSYEQYF. CDR3 nucleotides: TGCGCCAGCAGCCCCCCCCGGAGCAGCTCCTACGAGCAGTACTTC.

The rearrangement joins TRBV5-4 to TRBJ1-6; weak D call: TRBD1 (6 bases). Germline V lookup: CDR1 SGHNT, CDR2 YYREEE (reference sequence). The V gene lost 4 bases and the J gene lost 9 bases, with 14 bases spanning the gap. The CDR3 consists of 14 residues. The CDR3 region has the DNA TGTGCCAGCAGCCAGGGGTTCAGGGGTTCACCCCTCCACTTT. The encoded protein is CASSQGFRGSPLHF.

This sequence joins TRBV10-3 and TRBJ2-1; maybe TRBD1 (5 bases). V lost 3 bases and J 9 bases, leaving 9 bases between the germline ends. The CDR3 has 12 amino acids. Germline loops: CDR1 ENHRY, CDR2 SYGVKD. The CDR3 DNA is TGTGCCATCAGTGAAGGGGCCGGTGAGCAGTTCTTC. Translating gives CAISEGAGEQFF.

The rearrangement uses TRBV9 and TRBJ2-1; 9 nucleotides match TRBD2. This CDR3 has 18 residues. Per germline, CDR1 SGDLS and CDR2 YYNGEE. Trimming took 0 bases from V and 7 from J; bases not matched to a gene: 14. The CDR3 DNA follows: TGTGCCAGCAGCGTAGGACTAGTGGTATTAGCGGGGGAAAATGAGCAGTTCTTC. Its translation is CASSVGLVVLAGENEQFF.